A selection of T cell receptor beta chains follows, all from one sample in a study of regulatory T cells in long-lasting Graves disease. TCRdb called the multiplex PCR reads again in MiXCR, with one record for every CDR3 protein. The table includes about 530,000 distinct CDR3 sequences, about 16% detected once. This same sample was also taken into another study, of T cells in Graves' hyperthyroidism and ophthalmopathy.

The source material was peripheral blood mononuclear cells (PBMCs), sampled at new diagnosis, from a patient treated with antithyroid drugs. These receptors all come from a woman aged 40-60 years with Graves disease. CDR3s leave out the opening cysteine and the closing phenylalanine or tryptophan. Fields, in order: J gene, V gene, CDR3 protein.

j_call: TRBJ2-1; v_call: TRBV7-9; cdr3_aa: ASSMTSGTYNEQF
j_call: TRBJ2-1; v_call: TRBV20-1; cdr3_aa: SASVNEQF
j_call: TRBJ2-3; v_call: TRBV13; cdr3_aa: ASSQGAGGADTQY
j_call: TRBJ1-1; v_call: TRBV19; cdr3_aa: ASTQGKGAYTEAF
j_call: TRBJ2-7; v_call: TRBV12-3/TRBV12-4; cdr3_aa: ASSLDSAYEQY
j_call: TRBJ2-1; v_call: TRBV6-1; cdr3_aa: ASSDRLAENNEQF
j_call: TRBJ2-5; v_call: TRBV7-9; cdr3_aa: ASSLAVGREETQY
j_call: TRBJ2-1; v_call: TRBV24-1; cdr3_aa: ATAGQGGHEQF
j_call: TRBJ2-2; v_call: TRBV18; cdr3_aa: ASSLPARGDTGELF
j_call: TRBJ2-2; v_call: TRBV11-3; cdr3_aa: ASSLKPTDGELF
j_call: TRBJ1-1; v_call: TRBV5-1; cdr3_aa: ASSINMDRGAEAF
j_call: TRBJ2-2; v_call: TRBV6-2/TRBV6-3; cdr3_aa: ASSPLQGAPTGELF
j_call: TRBJ2-3; v_call: TRBV12-3/TRBV12-4; cdr3_aa: ASSFGKPTDTQY
j_call: TRBJ1-1; v_call: TRBV7-8; cdr3_aa: ASSFGHTRDGAEAF
j_call: TRBJ1-2; v_call: TRBV20-1; cdr3_aa: SARSSTRPGGGGYT
j_call: TRBJ2-5; v_call: TRBV2; cdr3_aa: ASGEQGVVKTQY
j_call: TRBJ2-1; v_call: TRBV6-1; cdr3_aa: ASSPRTMIYNEQF
j_call: TRBJ2-3; v_call: TRBV10-3; cdr3_aa: AIKGVGDTQY
j_call: TRBJ2-2; v_call: TRBV2; cdr3_aa: ASSEIEAGSNGELF
j_call: TRBJ2-3; v_call: TRBV7-2; cdr3_aa: ASSPSAISTDTQY
j_call: TRBJ1-3; v_call: TRBV12-3/TRBV12-4; cdr3_aa: ASSLVSTSGNTIY
j_call: TRBJ2-7; v_call: TRBV5-1; cdr3_aa: ASSTAGSYEQY